These 16 T cell receptor beta chains were sequenced from one sample in a study of blood T cells in healthy people across ages (dated by TCRdb to the mid-2010s). Libraries were built with 5' RACE. Sequencing was carried out with an Illumina HiSeq 2500. A second PCR of about 6 to 11 cycles was performed with a sample-barcoded 5' primer and a J-beta primer mix. In-frame beta chains were kept once TCRdb had trimmed the public reads at Q25 with fastp and called clones with MiXCR. Duplicate CDR3 protein sequences are folded into a single record with the most common DNA and genes. Counted in this sample were nearly 1 million distinct CDR3 sequences; roughly 50% of them appeared once. The ten largest clonotypes hold about a fifth of the sample. The sample taken for sequencing was blood. These receptors all come from an older woman in good health.

This clonotype showed up just a few times. The chain combines TRBV6-5 with TRBJ2-1; tentative D call: TRBD2 (6 bases). V lost 0 bases and J 15 bases, leaving 12 bases between the germline ends. Germline CDR1 reads MNHEY; CDR2 reads SVGAGI. The length of the CDR3 is 12 residues. The CDR3, as DNA: TGTGCCAGCAGTTACTCCGGCAGGGACTCGTTCTTC. This codes for CASSYSGRDSFF.

The chain links TRBV5-1 to TRBJ2-1, with 8 bases identical to TRBD2. Per the germline V gene, CDR1 is SGHRS and CDR2 is YFSETQ. This CDR3 is 18 amino acids long. V shed 4 bases and J 0 bases; nucleotides not matched to a gene: 12. The CDR3 here is CASSPLAGGPSSYNEQFF. CDR3 in DNA: TGCGCCAGCAGCCCACTTGCGGGAGGCCCGAGCTCCTACAATGAGCAGTTCTTC.

V is TRBV27 and J is TRBJ2-5; D is possibly TRBD1 (6 bases). The tail of the sequence fits TRBJ2-7 better, so the J call may be wrong. CDR1 and CDR2 from the germline V gene are MNHEY and SMNVEV (reference sequence). This CDR3 region has 13 residues. The CDR3 sequence is CASSWDTGSEQYF. CDR3 nucleotide sequence: TGTGCCAGCAGTTGGGACACAGGGAGCGAGCAGTACTTC.

With respect to this clonotype: Compared with germline, one end of the junction differs, possibly owing to a read error. This chain links TRBV7-6 with TRBJ2-7, with D unclear. The germline V gene has CDR1 SGHVS and CDR2 FNYEAQ. The CDR3 is 13 residues long. CDR3 sequence: CASSPLNVYKQYF. The CDR3 DNA reads TGTGCCAGCAGCCCCCTAAACGTCTACAAGCAGTACTTC.

CDR3: CASSLSGLRGYTF. For the CDR3, the DNA is TGTGCCAGCAGTTTATCGGGTTTACGAGGCTACACCTTC. The V gene is TRBV27, the J gene TRBJ1-2; D unclear. The CDR3 consists of 13 residues. Germline CDR1 reads MNHEY; CDR2 reads SMNVEV (reference sequence). V lost 0 bases to trimming and J lost 8 bases, with 10 bases between them.

V and J are TRBV7-2 and TRBJ2-1; TRBD2 is a possible D gene (5 bases). CDR3 length: 15 amino acids. CDR1 is SGHTA and CDR2 is FQGNSA in the germline V gene. The V gene lost 2 bases and the J gene lost 4 bases, with 12 bases spanning the gap. The DNA for the CDR3 is TGTGCCAGCAGCTTATGGAGCGGAGCTTACAATGAGCAGTTCTTC. It yields the protein CASSLWSGAYNEQFF.

This chain uses TRBV6-5 with TRBJ1-6; unclear D gene. V lost 7 bases, J lost 9 bases, and 1 base lay in between. In germline, CDR1 is MNHEY, CDR2 SVGAGI. The CDR3 is 9 residues long. CDR3 in DNA: TGTGCCAGCATTTCACCCCTCCACTTT. Translation gives CASISPLHF.

This chain connects TRBV10-2 to TRBJ1-2; 7 nucleotides match TRBD1. The CDR3 has 14 residues. Germline assignment: CDR1 WSHSY and CDR2 SAAADI. The ends lost 2 bases at V and 4 bases at J; junction bases unmatched: 4. The CDR3 nucleotides read TGCGCCAGCAGTGAGATCAGGGGGACCTATGGCTACACCTTC. Protein: CASSEIRGTYGYTF.

This clonotype was picked up a small number of times. This sequence joins TRBV4-1 and TRBJ1-2, with 12 bases that match TRBD1. V gave up 3 bases and J gave up 6 bases; unmatched junction bases: 14. Germline V gene sequence: CDR1 MGHRA, CDR2 YSYEKL. This CDR3 spans 18 amino acids. The CDR3 bases are TGCGCCAGCAGCCAGAGAGACACGGGACAGGGGGCGTCCGATGGCTACACCTTC. Translated: CASSQRDTGQGASDGYTF.

The rearrangement joins TRBV20-1 to TRBJ2-3; 8 positions agree with TRBD1. CDR1 and CDR2 from the germline V gene are DFQATT and SNEGSKA (reference sequence). The CDR3 totals 13 residues. The J segment lost 4 bases and the V segment lost 1 base, leaving 1 base of the junction unmatched. The CDR3 here is CSARGQGSDTQYF. In DNA form, the CDR3 reads TGCAGTGCTAGAGGACAGGGGTCAGATACGCAGTATTTT.

The sample holds a few counts of this clonotype. The CDR3 coding sequence is TGTGCCAGCAGCCAAGATCGGGCCGGGGAGCTGTTTTTT. Translated, it gives CASSQDRAGELFF. This rearrangement joins TRBV4-2 to TRBJ2-2; D not certain. The germline V gene has CDR1 LGHNA and CDR2 YNFKEQ. The CDR3 runs to 13 residues. Trimming removed 0 bases at V and 6 bases at J, with 5 bases between.

In this sample, this clonotype turned up a few times. V and J are TRBV4-2 and TRBJ1-5, with D possibly being TRBD1 (5 bases). V dropped 1 base and J dropped 3 bases, with 7 bases sitting between them. Germline values: CDR1 LGHNA, CDR2 YNFKEQ. This CDR3 has 14 residues. CDR3 nucleotide sequence: TGTGCCAGCAGCCAAGCCAGGGCCAATCAGCCCCAGCATTTT. This gives the protein CASSQARANQPQHF.

The chain uses TRBV6-6 and TRBJ2-7; 8 bases match TRBD1. Germline V lookup: CDR1 MNHNY, CDR2 SVGAGI (reference sequence). The CDR3 runs 14 residues. The V gene end was trimmed by 7 bases and the J gene end by 12 bases; junction bases not matched to a gene: 17. The CDR3 sequence is CASNGQGFKRPWYF. CDR3 DNA: TGTGCCAGCAATGGACAGGGATTCAAGAGACCGTGGTACTTC.

The chain uses TRBV21-1 and TRBJ2-7; the table's D call, TRBD1, has no DNA check behind it. TRBV21-1 is marked as a pseudogene. The CDR3 totals 15 residues. The DNA for the CDR3 is TGTGCCAGCAGCCTCGAGCGGTCCCGCCCCTACGAGCAGTACTTC. It codes for CASSLERSRPYEQYF.

The V gene is TRBV29-1, the J gene TRBJ2-6; D gene unclear. The CDR3 has 15 amino acids. V was clipped by 3 bases and J by 1 base, with 10 bases between them. Germline loops: CDR1 SQVTM, CDR2 ANQGSEA. CDR3 coding DNA: TGCAGCGTTGAGAGCTTTGCTTCTGGGGCCAACGTCCTGACTTTC. It specifies CSVESFASGANVLTF. The full variable domain, completed using reference TRBV29-1 and TRBJ2-6, is SAVISQKPSRDICQRGTSLTIQCQVDSQVTMMFWYRQQPGQSLTLIATANQGSEATYESGFVIDKFPISRPNLTFSTLTVSNMSPEDSSIYLCSVESFASGANVLTFGAGSRLTVL.

The chain has TRBV6-6 and TRBJ2-1; D not resolved. The germline V and J ends were trimmed by 2 bases and 3 bases, with 14 bases remaining between them. Per the germline V gene, CDR1 is MNHNY and CDR2 is SVGAGI (reference sequence). CDR3 length: 16 residues. The CDR3 is CASSYGRSELYNEQFF. The DNA for the CDR3 is TGTGCCAGCAGTTACGGGCGGAGCGAACTCTACAATGAGCAGTTCTTC.